This T cell receptor beta chain was captured by sequencing in a study of T cells in Graves' hyperthyroidism and ophthalmopathy. Uncontrolled infection, other autoimmune disease, pregnancy or lactation led to exclusion. This clonotype was detected many times. No antigen is known for it. Study outcomes and limitations: Clonotypes that were expanded in thyroid above 0.001 mostly appeared in blood too.

There were TCR beta CDR3 regions amplified from RNA transcripts. First-round RT-PCR with HTBI primers amplified the TCR CDR3 region. TCRdb passed the multiplex PCR reads through MiXCR, listing each CDR3 protein once. The sample yields 250,000 to 300,000 distinct CDR3 sequences, about 16% seen once. Sequenced sample: blood. The clonotype originates from a woman aged 45-60 years with Graves' hyperthyroidism that later progressed to Graves' ophthalmopathy.

The CDR3 is CASLRESSSYNEQFF. The CDR3 DNA follows: TGTGCCAGCCTTAGGGAGTCTAGCTCCTACAATGAGCAGTTCTTC. This chain uses TRBV2 with TRBJ2-1, with D perhaps TRBD2 (5 bases). This CDR3 spans 15 amino acids. Germline loops: CDR1 SNHLY, CDR2 FYNNEI. V dropped 8 bases and J dropped 0 bases, with 14 bases sitting between them.